The present entry profiles one T cell receptor beta chain with its context. The antigen this receptor binds is unknown. Nothing much larger sits one base from this clone, and base qualities are not available. The data belong to a study of blood T cell repertoires in COVID-19 (dated by TCRdb to about 2020). For the wider study: Collaborator samples came from the United States, Italy and Spain and covered acute and convalescent phases of COVID-19. Deeply sampled blood TCRbeta repertoires from subjects exposed to, actively infected with, or recovered from COVID-19 were included in the dataset. The prospective study material was composed of cDNA or gDNA derived from T cells, B-cell-depleted T cells, or PBMCs. Where available, HLA class I and class II types were obtained from metadata supplied by the sample provider rather than from assay-based typing. The repertoires were released in a freely available public database meant as a resource for research on the immune response to SARS-CoV-2. The sample metadata nearly always contained a de-identified subject ID, COVID-19 status, age in years and sex. Samples came from the ongoing ImmuneRACE study (first 160 participants) plus 1,254 subjects from 6 global collaborators.

Overall results and qualifications from the work: How much clinical and demographic metadata was included differed by source and by participant, and the metadata was provided uncurated.

V drops 3 bases and J drops 4 bases, leaving 9 bases in between. Via the germline V gene, CDR1 is KGHSH and CDR2 LQKENI. CDR3 length: 14 amino acids, cysteine to phenylalanine. Left in the record is the CDR3 DNA by itself, 42 bases read in frame from the first base. Whole blood was collected in K2EDTA tubes by collaborating institutions according to the institutions' own protocols. For TCRbeta analysis, collaborators shipped samples in one of three forms: frozen whole blood, isolated PBMCs, or DNA extracted from either of those sample types. TCRbeta CDR3 regions were amplified from genomic DNA using the immunoSEQ Assay, a bias-controlled multiplex PCR. The paper's data handling went like this. The number of nucleated cells in each sample was estimated by amplification of reference gene primers within the assay. Sequence reads were collapsed and filtered to measure the absolute abundance of every unique TCRbeta CDR3 rearrangement. For each sample, productive Simpson clonality was calculated as the square root of Simpson's diversity index over productive rearrangements. Sourced from immuneACCESS, this table was stored by TCRdb with only in-frame sequences that have V and J called. A share of the clones is absent; for the studies checked, an unresolved V gene accounts for under half, and the remainder has no known explanation. V and J calls plus clone size are reproduced from that table; the DNA served to infer D and trimming. For this sample there are about 110,000 clones; 89% appear just once. Together, the top ten hold 4.5% to 6% of the sample.

The sample consisted of peripheral blood. This chain joins TRBV18 to TRBJ2-2; the D gene is possibly TRBD1, with 5 bases matching. This receptor was taken from a man between 35 and 55 years old with active or convalescent COVID-19. The nucleotide sequence is TGTGCCAGCTCACCGAGGACAACCACCGGGGAGCTGTTTTTT. Its translation reads: CASSPRTTTGELFF.